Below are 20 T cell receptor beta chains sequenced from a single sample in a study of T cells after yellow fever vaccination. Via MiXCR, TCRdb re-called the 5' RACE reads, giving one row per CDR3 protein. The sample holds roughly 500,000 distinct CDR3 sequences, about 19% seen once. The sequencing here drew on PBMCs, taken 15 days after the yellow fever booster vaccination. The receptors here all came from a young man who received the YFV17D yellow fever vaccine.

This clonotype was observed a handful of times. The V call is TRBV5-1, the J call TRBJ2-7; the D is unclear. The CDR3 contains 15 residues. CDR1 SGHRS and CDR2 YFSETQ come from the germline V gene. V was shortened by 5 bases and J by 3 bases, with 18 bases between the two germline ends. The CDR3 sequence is CASRLEAATHYEQYF. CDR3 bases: TGCGCCAGCAGGCTTGAGGCGGCTACCCACTACGAGCAGTACTTC.

The CDR3 protein is CATSETGTSGQSSYNEQFF. The CDR3 nucleotides are TGTGCCACCAGTGAAACCGGGACTAGCGGACAAAGCTCCTACAATGAGCAGTTCTTC. This chain links TRBV24-1 with TRBJ2-1; TRBD2 matches 11 bases. Germline loops: CDR1 KGHDR, CDR2 SFDVKD. After removal of 4 bases from V and 0 bases from J, the junction contained 10 bases not matched to a gene. The CDR3 totals 19 residues.

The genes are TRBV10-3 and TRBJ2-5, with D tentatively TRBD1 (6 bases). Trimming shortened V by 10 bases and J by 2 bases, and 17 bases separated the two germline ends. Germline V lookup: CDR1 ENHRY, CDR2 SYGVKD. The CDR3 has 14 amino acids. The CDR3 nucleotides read TGTGCCACCAGCCCGGGCCAGGGGCAAGAGACCCAGTACTTC. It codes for CATSPGQGQETQYF.

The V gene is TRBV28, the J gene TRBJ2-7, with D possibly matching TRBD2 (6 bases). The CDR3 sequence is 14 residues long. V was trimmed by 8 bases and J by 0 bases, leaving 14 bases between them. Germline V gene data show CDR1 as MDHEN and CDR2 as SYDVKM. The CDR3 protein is CASHMAGSSYEQYF. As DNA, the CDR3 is TGTGCCAGCCATATGGCGGGATCCTCCTACGAGCAGTACTTC.

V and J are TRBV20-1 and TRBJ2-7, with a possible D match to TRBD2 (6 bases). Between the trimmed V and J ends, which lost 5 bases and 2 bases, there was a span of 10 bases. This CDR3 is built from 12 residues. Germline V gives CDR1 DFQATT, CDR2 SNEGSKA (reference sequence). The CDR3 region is CSAPGDTYEQYF. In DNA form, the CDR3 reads TGCAGTGCTCCGGGGGATACCTACGAGCAGTACTTC.

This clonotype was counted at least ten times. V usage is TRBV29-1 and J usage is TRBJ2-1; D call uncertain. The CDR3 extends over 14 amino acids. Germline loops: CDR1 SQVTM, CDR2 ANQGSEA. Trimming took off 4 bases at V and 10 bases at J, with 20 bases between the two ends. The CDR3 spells CSVAADLENREQFF. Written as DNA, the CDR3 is TGCAGCGTTGCGGCCGACCTCGAAAACCGCGAGCAGTTCTTC.

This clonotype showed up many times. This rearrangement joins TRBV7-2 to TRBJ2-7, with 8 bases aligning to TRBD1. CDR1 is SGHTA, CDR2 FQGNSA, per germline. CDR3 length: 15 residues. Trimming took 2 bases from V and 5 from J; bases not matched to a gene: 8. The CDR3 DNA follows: TGTGCCAGCAGCTTAACCGGGACAGGCCTTCACGAGCAGTACTTC. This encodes CASSLTGTGLHEQYF.

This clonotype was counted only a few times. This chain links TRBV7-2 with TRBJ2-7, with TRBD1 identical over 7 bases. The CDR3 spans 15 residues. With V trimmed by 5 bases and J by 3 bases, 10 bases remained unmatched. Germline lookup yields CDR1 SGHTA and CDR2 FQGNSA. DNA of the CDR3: TGTGCCAGCAGCCGTCGAGGGACAGAGAACTACGAGCAGTACTTC. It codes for CASSRRGTENYEQYF.

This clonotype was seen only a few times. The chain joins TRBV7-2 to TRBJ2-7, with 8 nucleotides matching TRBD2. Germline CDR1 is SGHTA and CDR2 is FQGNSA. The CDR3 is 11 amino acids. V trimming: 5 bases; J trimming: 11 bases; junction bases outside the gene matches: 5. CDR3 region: CASSASGPKYF. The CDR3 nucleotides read TGTGCCAGCAGCGCTAGCGGGCCTAAGTACTTC.

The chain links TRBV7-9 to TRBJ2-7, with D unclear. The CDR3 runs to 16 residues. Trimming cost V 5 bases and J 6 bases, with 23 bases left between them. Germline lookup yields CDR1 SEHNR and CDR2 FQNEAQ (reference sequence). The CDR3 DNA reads TGTGCCAGCAGCCCAAGGTCAAGACCTAACATGGGCGAGCAGTACTTC. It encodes CASSPRSRPNMGEQYF. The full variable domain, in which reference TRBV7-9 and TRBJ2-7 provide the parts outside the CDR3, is DTGVSQNPRHKITKRGQNVTFRCDPISEHNRLYWYRQTLGQGPEFLTYFQNEAQLEKSRLLSDRFSAERPKGSFSTLEIQRTEQGDSAMYLCASSPRSRPNMGEQYFGPGTRLTVT.

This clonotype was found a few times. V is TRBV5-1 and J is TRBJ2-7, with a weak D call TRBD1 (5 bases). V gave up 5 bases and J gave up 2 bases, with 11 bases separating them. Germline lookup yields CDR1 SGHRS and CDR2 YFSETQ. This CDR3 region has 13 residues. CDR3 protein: CASRQGQTYEQYF. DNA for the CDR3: TGCGCCAGCAGACAAGGACAAACCTACGAGCAGTACTTC.

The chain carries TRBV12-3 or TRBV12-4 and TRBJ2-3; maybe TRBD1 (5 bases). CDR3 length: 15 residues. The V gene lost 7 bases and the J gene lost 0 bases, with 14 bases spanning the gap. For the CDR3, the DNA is TGTGCCAGCACATATTGGGCAGGGAGCACAGATACGCAGTATTTT. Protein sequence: CASTYWAGSTDTQYF.

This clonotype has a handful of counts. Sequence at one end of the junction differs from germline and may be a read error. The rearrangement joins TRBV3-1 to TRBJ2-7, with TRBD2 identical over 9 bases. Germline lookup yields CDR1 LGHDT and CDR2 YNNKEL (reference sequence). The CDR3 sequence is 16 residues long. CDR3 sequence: CAGSQVPSGRRGEQYF. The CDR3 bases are TGTGCCGGCAGCCAAGTACCAAGCGGGAGGCGAGGGGAGCAGTACTTC.

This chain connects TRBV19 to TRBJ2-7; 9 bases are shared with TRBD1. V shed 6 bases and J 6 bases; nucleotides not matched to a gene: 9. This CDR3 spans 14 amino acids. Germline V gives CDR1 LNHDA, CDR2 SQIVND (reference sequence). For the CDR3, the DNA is TGTGCCAGTAGAGACAGGGGGTTTACTAGCGAGCAGTACTTC. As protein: CASRDRGFTSEQYF.

The CDR3, as DNA: TGTGCCAGCGGACTAGGGGGGGAGACCCAGTACTTC. This translates into CASGLGGETQYF. The rearrangement uses TRBV7-8 and TRBJ2-5; the D gene is possibly TRBD2 (7 bases). The ends were cut back, 8 bases at V and 5 bases at J, with 12 bases in the middle. Germline assignment: CDR1 SGHVS and CDR2 FQNEAQ. CDR3 size: 12 residues.

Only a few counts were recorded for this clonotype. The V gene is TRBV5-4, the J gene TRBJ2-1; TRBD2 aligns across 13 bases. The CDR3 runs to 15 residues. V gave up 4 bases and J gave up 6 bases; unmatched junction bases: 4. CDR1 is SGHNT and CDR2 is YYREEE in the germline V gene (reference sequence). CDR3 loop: CASSDGLAGVNEQFF. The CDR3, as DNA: TGTGCCAGCAGCGACGGACTAGCGGGAGTCAATGAGCAGTTCTTC. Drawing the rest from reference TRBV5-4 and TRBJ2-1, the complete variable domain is ETGVTQSPTHLIKTRGQQVTLRCSSQSGHNTVSWYQQALGQGPQFIFQYYREEENGRGNFPPRFSGLQFPNYSSELNVNALELDDSALYLCASSDGLAGVNEQFFGPGTRLTVL.

CDR3 region: CATSPERTAGPMTSDEQFF. The CDR3 bases are TGTGCCACCAGCCCCGAGAGAACAGCGGGCCCTATGACGAGTGATGAGCAGTTCTTC. The chain has TRBV15 and TRBJ2-1; D possibly corresponds to TRBD2 (6 bases). V shed 5 bases and J shed 8 bases, with 31 bases lying between them. The CDR3 is made up of 19 amino acids. Germline values: CDR1 LNHNV, CDR2 YYDKDF (reference sequence).

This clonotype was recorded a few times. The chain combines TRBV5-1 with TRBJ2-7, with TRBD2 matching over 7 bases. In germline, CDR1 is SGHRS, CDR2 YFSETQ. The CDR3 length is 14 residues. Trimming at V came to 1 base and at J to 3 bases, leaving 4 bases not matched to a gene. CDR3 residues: CASSLSSGYYEQYF. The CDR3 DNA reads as TGCGCCAGCAGCTTGTCTAGCGGTTACTACGAGCAGTACTTC.

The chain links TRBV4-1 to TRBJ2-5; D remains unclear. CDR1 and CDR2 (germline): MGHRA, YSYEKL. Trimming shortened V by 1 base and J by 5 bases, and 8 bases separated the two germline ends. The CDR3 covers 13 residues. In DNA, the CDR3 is TGCGCCAGCAGCCAAGGGTCAGTGGAGACCCAGTACTTC. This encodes CASSQGSVETQYF.

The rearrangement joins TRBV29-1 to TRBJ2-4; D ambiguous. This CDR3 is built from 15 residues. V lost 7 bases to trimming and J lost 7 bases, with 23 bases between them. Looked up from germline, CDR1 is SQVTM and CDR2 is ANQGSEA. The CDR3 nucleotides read TGCAGCGCAATGACCTCTGGCGAATACACCAACATTCAGTACTTC. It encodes CSAMTSGEYTNIQYF.